Sequencing of this T cell receptor (beta chain) was carried out in a study of blood T cell repertoires in COVID-19. Turning to the study itself: The origin of the acute and convalescent COVID-19 samples was the United States, Italy and Spain.

The J segment lost 1 base and the V segment lost 3 bases, leaving 4 bases of the junction unmatched. This CDR3 comprises 18 residues. Germline CDR1 SGHAT, CDR2 FQNNGV. How the authors handled the data: Cell counts per sample came from amplifying reference gene primers. Data came from immunoSEQ multiplex PCR; TCRdb stores just in-frame clones and leaves some out. Clone size and the V and J calls come from that table; the DNA yielded D and trimming. The sample includes about 190,000 clones, 90% of them seen just once. The clonotype originates from a man aged 45-65 years with acute or convalescent COVID-19. Specimen: peripheral blood. The chain couples TRBV11-2 to TRBJ2-3, with 16 bases fitting TRBD2. In nucleotides, the CDR3 is TGTGCCAGCAGCTTGGGACTAGCGGGAGGGAGGGGCACAGATACGCAGTATTTT. Its protein is CASSLGLAGGRGTDTQYF. Filled out from reference TRBV11-2 and TRBJ2-3, the complete variable domain reads EAGVAQSPRYKIIEKRQSVAFWCNPISGHATLYWYQQILGQGPKLLIQFQNNGVVDDSQLPKDRFSAERLKGVDSTLKIQPAKLEDSAVYLCASSLGLAGGRGTDTQYFGPGTRLTVL.